This TCR beta chain was documented in a study of CD4 and CD8 cells across lung adenocarcinoma regions listed by TCRdb under 2018. With respect to the entire study: The study compared tumor centers with tumor margins to examine intratumor heterogeneity of the T cell receptor repertoire.

Patients with localized lung adenocarcinoma, a subtype of non-small cell lung cancer, were used as donors. The margins of localized lung adenocarcinomas were where the samples came from. For TCR repertoire analysis, CD8+ T cells taken from tumor tissue were profiled apart from CD4+ T cells. The library was prepared using PCR. The sample was run on a HiSeq X Ten. TCRdb trimmed the raw reads at Q25, called clones with MiXCR and kept productive beta chains. Entries are consolidated by CDR3 protein sequence, retaining the most common genes and DNA. Across this sample there are 13,000 or so distinct CDR3 sequences, with roughly 60% seen only once. The ten top clones hold about 37% of the sample. This clonotype showed up just once. Its antigen specificity is not known. One end of the junction varies from germline; a read error may be responsible. Sequenced: CD8+ T cells from the margin of a lung tumor. The cell subset or site label, read with the paper, signifies: tumor margin region. The TCR was taken from a female donor with lung adenocarcinoma. The CD4 and CD8 labels of this study may be unreliable.

The CDR3 reads CASRASGHRDQDTQYF. The DNA sequence is TGTGCCAGCAGGGCTAGCGGGCACCGAGACCAAGATACCCAGTACTTC. The chain joins TRBV6-1 to TRBJ2-5; 8 bases in the junction line up with TRBD2. Taken from the germline V gene, the CDR1 and CDR2 loops are MNHNS and SASEGT. From the cysteine up to the phenylalanine, the CDR3 has a length of 16 residues. Of the read, only the CDR3 DNA is kept; its 48 bases are in frame from base 1.